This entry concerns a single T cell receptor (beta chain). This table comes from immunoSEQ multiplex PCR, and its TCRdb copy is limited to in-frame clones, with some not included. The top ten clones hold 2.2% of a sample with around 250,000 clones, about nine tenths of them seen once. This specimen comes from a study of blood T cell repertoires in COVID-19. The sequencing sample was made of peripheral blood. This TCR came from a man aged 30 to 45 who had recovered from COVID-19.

CDR3 in DNA: TGCGCCAGCAGCCAAGATCGGGGGGGTGGGTACTATGGCTACACCTTC. Its protein is CASSQDRGGGYYGYTF. The V and J genes are TRBV4-1 and TRBJ1-2, with D possibly TRBD1 on 5 matching bases. CDR1 MGHRA and CDR2 YSYEKL come from the germline V gene. V dropped 0 bases and J dropped 3 bases, with 14 bases sitting between them. The CDR3 runs 16 residues.